A single sample gave rise to the 12 T cell receptor beta chains below, sequenced in a study of beta chain features in type 1 diabetes. The entirety of the isolated RNA underwent reverse transcription, so expressed TCRB transcripts were sequenced. Only in-frame clones appear in the TCRdb table, and some are missing; sequencing was by immunoSEQ multiplex PCR. This sample yields 300,000 to 450,000 clones, of which around 12% are seen a single time; roughly 0.017% belongs to the top ten. The sample consisted of naive CD4+ T cells from blood. All receptors derive from a man younger than 30 in good health.

This clone was found a few times. The chain joins TRBV2 to TRBJ2-2; 9 positions agree with TRBD2. Looked up from germline, CDR1 is SNHLY and CDR2 is FYNNEI. Losses at the gene ends were 8 bases for V and 4 bases for J; bases not matched to a gene: 5. CDR3 size: 14 residues. The CDR3 loop is CASGSGRPTGELFF. CDR3 coding DNA: TGTGCCAGCGGGAGCGGGAGGCCCACCGGGGAGCTGTTTTTT.

This clone was recorded a few times. The rearrangement links TRBV7-9 to TRBJ1-5; TRBD1 agrees at 7 bases. The CDR3 length is 14 residues. Germline CDR1 and CDR2: SEHNR and FQNEAQ (reference sequence). V trimming: 5 bases; J trimming: 3 bases; junction bases outside the gene matches: 4. CDR3 sequence reads: CASSVGTANQPQHF. The CDR3 DNA sequence: TGTGCCAGCAGCGTCGGGACAGCCAATCAGCCCCAGCATTTT.

The CDR3 loop is CASSIGGQTPETQYF. The DNA for the CDR3 is TGTGCCAGTAGTATTGGGGGACAGACCCCTGAGACCCAGTACTTC. The chain employs TRBV19 and TRBJ2-5, with 7 bases matching TRBD1. The V gene end was trimmed by 3 bases and the J gene end by 5 bases; junction bases not matched to a gene: 9. CDR1 and CDR2 (germline): LNHDA, SQIVND (reference sequence). This CDR3 region has 15 residues.

This clone was counted a few times. The gene calls are TRBV25-1 and TRBJ2-3; 15 bases match TRBD2. This CDR3 is 14 amino acids long. The trim removed 7 bases at V and 11 bases at J, leaving 7 bases unmatched. Germline CDR1 is MGHDK and CDR2 is SYGVNS. Here the CDR3 reads CASTPRTSGRGQYF. CDR3 coding DNA: TGTGCCAGCACCCCAAGGACTAGCGGGAGGGGGCAGTATTTT.

This clone occurred a few times. This chain links TRBV9 with TRBJ2-1, with TRBD2 identical over 10 bases. The germline CDR1 and CDR2 sequences are SGDLS and YYNGEE. The trim removed 1 base at V and 6 bases at J, leaving 4 bases unmatched. The CDR3 runs to 15 residues. The CDR3 region has the DNA TGTGCCAGCAGCGTAAGTAGCGGGGGGTCCAATGAGCAGTTCTTC. This codes for CASSVSSGGSNEQFF.

As concerns this clone: Other DNA variants within this sample encode the same CDR3. The V and J genes are TRBV9 and TRBJ1-2; no definite D call. The germline V gene has CDR1 SGDLS and CDR2 YYNGEE. The CDR3 is 12 amino acids. The V end was cut by 0 bases, the J end by 8 bases, with 8 bases between. DNA of the CDR3: TGTGCCAGCAGCGTAGGGGCGGGGGGCTACACCTTC. Translated, it gives CASSVGAGGYTF. Variable domain in full (rest from reference TRBV9 and TRBJ1-2): DSGVTQTPKHLITATGQRVTLRCSPRSGDLSVYWYQQSLDQGLQFLIQYYNGEERAKGNILERFSAQQFPDLHSELNLSSLELGDSALYFCASSVGAGGYTFGSGTRLTVV.

The chain is built from TRBV4-1 and TRBJ1-3; D uncertain. V was cut by 4 bases and J by 0 bases, with 16 bases left in between. The V gene's germline CDR1 is MGHRA and CDR2 YSYEKL. CDR3 length: 17 amino acids. CDR3 sequence (DNA): TGCGCCAGCAGCCCGAATGGCGCGGGTGCCTCTGGAAACACCATATATTTT. Translation gives CASSPNGAGASGNTIYF.

This clone was seen more than once but under ten times. The CDR3 DNA is TGTGCCACCAGCAGAGTTACAGGCCGCCATGAGCAGTTCTTC. Translation: CATSRVTGRHEQFF. This chain links TRBV15 with TRBJ2-1; the D gene is possibly TRBD1 (5 bases). Germline CDR1 reads LNHNV; CDR2 reads YYDKDF (reference sequence). Trimming took 1 base from V and 8 from J, leaving 12 bases between them. The CDR3 length is 14 residues.

The chain is built from TRBV29-1 and TRBJ1-1, with TRBD1 matching over 7 bases. The CDR3 contains 16 residues. Unmatched junction bases numbered 13, after V lost 0 bases and J lost 6 bases. Germline values: CDR1 SQVTM, CDR2 ANQGSEA. CDR3: CSVEDLLDRDAPEAFF. DNA for the CDR3: TGCAGCGTTGAAGATCTGTTAGACAGGGATGCCCCTGAAGCTTTCTTT.

The chain links TRBV7-9 to TRBJ2-1; 9 nucleotides line up with TRBD2. The CDR3 contains 17 residues. The trim removed 2 bases at V and 2 bases at J, leaving 7 bases unmatched. Germline V gives CDR1 SEHNR, CDR2 FQNEAQ (reference sequence). CDR3 coding DNA: TGTGCCAGCAGCTTACTCTCAGCGGGGGGACCCTACAATGAGCAGTTCTTC. Protein: CASSLLSAGGPYNEQFF.

The chain uses TRBV27 and TRBJ1-4; a possible D gene is TRBD1 (6 bases). The CDR3 length is 15 residues. Germline CDR1 MNHEY, CDR2 SMNVEV (reference sequence). V was shortened by 5 bases and J by 5 bases, with 15 bases between the two germline ends. The CDR3 loop is CASSTLDSRNEKLFF. The DNA for the CDR3 is TGTGCCAGCAGTACGTTGGACAGTAGAAATGAAAAACTGTTTTTT.

This clone was counted a few times. One end of the junction is discordant with germline, which a read error may explain. The chain links TRBV11-2 to TRBJ2-4; D is possibly TRBD2 (5 bases). The CDR3 runs 15 residues. CDR1 and CDR2 (germline): SGHAT, FQNNGV. CDR3 region: CASSLDGKAENIQYF. CDR3 coding DNA: TGTGCCAGCAGCTTAGACGGGAAAGCCGAAAACATTCAGTACTTC.